These 3 T cell receptor beta chains share one sample of origin, sequenced in a study of cytomegalovirus exposure and HLA in healthy donors (TCRdb year 2017). The library was made by the immunoSEQ multiplex PCR assay. For the multiplex PCR, a mixture combining 60 forward primers for TCR Vbeta segments and 13 reverse primers for TCR Jbeta segments was used. Here the immuneACCESS table is served through TCRdb, limited to in-frame sequences with V and J called. Missing clones are a known gap in these copies; in checked studies unresolved V genes cover under half, and the rest lacks a known reason. The table for this sample lists under 200,000 clones; roughly 80% of them were counted only once. The leading ten clones occupy 6.5% to 7.5% of the sample. Source material: PBMCs. The origin of the receptors is a woman younger than 45 in good health and CMV-seropositive.

This clone appeared a single time. The chain combines TRBV2 with TRBJ2-7; D is perhaps TRBD1 (5 bases). CDR1 is SNHLY and CDR2 is FYNNEI in the germline V gene. The CDR3 is 11 amino acids. Trimming took 7 bases from V and 4 from J, leaving 8 bases between them. CDR3 coding DNA: TGTGCCAGCACCCCAGGGTACGAGCAGTACTTC. It encodes CASTPGYEQYF. Looking up the rest from reference TRBV2 and TRBJ2-7 gives the full variable domain: EPEVTQTPSHQVTQMGQEVILRCVPISNHLYFYWYRQILGQKVEFLVSFYNNEISEKSEIFDDQFSVERPDGSNFTLKIRSTKLEDSAMYFCASTPGYEQYFGPGTRLTVT.

The chain links TRBV2 to TRBJ1-6; no firm D call. This CDR3 region has 14 residues. The germline CDR1 and CDR2 sequences are SNHLY and FYNNEI. Trimming pared 6 bases from V and 9 bases from J, leaving 15 bases between. The CDR3 here is CASSTEGRSSPLHF. In DNA, the CDR3 is TGTGCCAGCAGCACAGAGGGTAGGAGTTCACCCCTCCACTTT.

The chain joins TRBV5-8 to TRBJ2-2; D uncertain. This CDR3 is built from 12 residues. The germline V gene has CDR1 SGHTS and CDR2 YDEGEE. V was pared by 7 bases and J by 2 bases, with 6 bases between. The CDR3 sequence is CASPTNTGELFF. The CDR3 nucleotides read TGTGCCAGCCCCACAAACACCGGGGAGCTGTTTTTT.